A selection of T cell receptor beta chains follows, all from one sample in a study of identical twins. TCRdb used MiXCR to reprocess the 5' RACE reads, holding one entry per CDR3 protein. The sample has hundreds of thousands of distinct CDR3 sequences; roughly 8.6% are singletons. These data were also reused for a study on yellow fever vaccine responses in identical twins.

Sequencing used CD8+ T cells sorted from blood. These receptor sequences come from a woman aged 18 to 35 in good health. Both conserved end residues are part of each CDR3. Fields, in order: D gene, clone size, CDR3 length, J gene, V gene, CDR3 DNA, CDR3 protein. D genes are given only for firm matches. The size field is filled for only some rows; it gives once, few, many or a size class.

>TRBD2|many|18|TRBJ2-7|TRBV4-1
TGCGCCAGCAGCCAAAAACTAGCGGGAGGCCCGTTTGCCTACGAGCAGTACTTC
CASSQKLAGGPFAYEQYF
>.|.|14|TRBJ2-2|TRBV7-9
TGTGCCAGCAGCTTAGCGGGGCGGACCGGGGAGCTGTTTTTT
CASSLAGRTGELFF
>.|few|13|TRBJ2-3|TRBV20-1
TGCAGTGCTCAGGACCCTTTGGGGAATACGCAGTATTTT
CSAQDPLGNTQYF
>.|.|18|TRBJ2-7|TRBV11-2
TGTGCCAGCAGCTTAGGAAGGCCAGGACTCTTAACCTTCTACGAGCAGTACTTC
CASSLGRPGLLTFYEQYF
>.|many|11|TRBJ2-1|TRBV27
TGTGCCACCCAAATAGGGGGGAGTATGTTCTTC
CATQIGGSMFF
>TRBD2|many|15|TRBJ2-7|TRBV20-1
TGCAGTGCTAGAGATGAAAGCGGGAGAGACAACGAGCAGTACTTC
CSARDESGRDNEQYF
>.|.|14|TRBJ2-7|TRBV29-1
TGCAGCGTCGCGGCCGGCAGTAGCTCCTACGAGCAGTACTTC
CSVAAGSSSYEQYF
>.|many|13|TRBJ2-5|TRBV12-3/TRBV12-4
TGTGCCAGCAGTTTTGGGAACCAAGAGACCCAGTACTTC
CASSFGNQETQYF
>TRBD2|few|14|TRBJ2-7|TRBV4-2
TGTGCCAGCGGACCGGGACTAGCGAGCTACGAGCAGTACTTC
CASGPGLASYEQYF
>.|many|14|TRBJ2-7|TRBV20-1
TGCAGTGCTAGTCCGAGGGAAATTATATACGAGCAGTACTTC
CSASPREIIYEQYF
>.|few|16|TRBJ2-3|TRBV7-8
TGTGCCAGCAGCTCGGAGCCGGGACCAGCTGGGGATACGCAGTATTTT
CASSSEPGPAGDTQYF
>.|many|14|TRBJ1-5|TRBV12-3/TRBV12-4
TGTGCCAGTGGGTCAGGGACGAGCAATCAGCCCCAGCATTTT
CASGSGTSNQPQHF
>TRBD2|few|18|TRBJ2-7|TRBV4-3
TGCGCCAGCAGCCAAAGCCGTCCCGCCGGGACTAGCTTCCACGAGCAGTACTTC
CASSQSRPAGTSFHEQYF
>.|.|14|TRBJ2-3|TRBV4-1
TGCGCCAGCAGCCAGGGCTGGGGCACAGATACGCAGTATTTT
CASSQGWGTDTQYF
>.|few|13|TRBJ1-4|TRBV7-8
TGTGCCAGCAGCCCCACGGCCGCCGAAAAACTGTTTTTT
CASSPTAAEKLFF
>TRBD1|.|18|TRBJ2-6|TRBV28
TGTGCCAGCAGTTTAGCGAGACAGGGTTCCTCTGGGGCCAACGTCCTGACTTTC
CASSLARQGSSGANVLTF
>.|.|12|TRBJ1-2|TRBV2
TGTGCCAGCAGACACCGAGTCTATGGCTACACCTTC
CASRHRVYGYTF
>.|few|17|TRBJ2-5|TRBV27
TGTGCCAGCGGGGGACTTGCAGCCTGGGGAGGTTGGGAGACCCAGTACTTC
CASGGLAAWGGWETQYF
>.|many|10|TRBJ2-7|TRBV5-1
TGCGCCAGCAGCTGGGACGAGCAGTACTTC
CASSWDEQYF
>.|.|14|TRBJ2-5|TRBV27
TGTGCCAGCAGCTCATTGCCCTTAAAAGAGACCCAGTACTTC
CASSSLPLKETQYF
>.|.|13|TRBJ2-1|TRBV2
TGTGCCAGCATGGGAAGTCTCGCGCATGAGCAGTTCTTC
CASMGSLAHEQFF
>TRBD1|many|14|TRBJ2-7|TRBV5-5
TGTGCCAGCAGCTGGACAGGGGCGGGATACGAGCAGTACTTC
CASSWTGAGYEQYF
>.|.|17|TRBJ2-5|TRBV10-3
TGTGCCATCAGTGAGTTCCGGGCAGCCCTTAGAGGGGAGACCCAGTACTTC
CAISEFRAALRGETQYF
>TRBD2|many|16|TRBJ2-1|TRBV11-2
TGTGCCAGCAGCTCTGAAGGGGAGGGTTTGGATCATGAGCAGTTCTTC
CASSSEGEGLDHEQFF
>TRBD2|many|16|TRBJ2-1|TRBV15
TGTGCCACCAGCGGGGGACTAGCGGGCCGCAGGGATGAGCAGTTCTTC
CATSGGLAGRRDEQFF
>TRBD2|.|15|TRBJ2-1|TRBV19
TGTGCCAGTAGCGCAGGGACTATAGGCTACAATGAGCAGTTCTTC
CASSAGTIGYNEQFF
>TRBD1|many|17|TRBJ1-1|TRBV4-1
TGCGCCAGCAGCCAGGAGACCTATACAGGGGAGGGCACTGAAGCTTTCTTT
CASSQETYTGEGTEAFF
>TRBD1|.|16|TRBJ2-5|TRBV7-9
TGTGCCAGCAGCCCCGGGACAGGTGAAAACCAAGAGACCCAGTACTTC
CASSPGTGENQETQYF
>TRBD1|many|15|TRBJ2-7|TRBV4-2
TGTGCCAGCAGCCAAATACAGGGGACATCCTACGAGCAGTACTTC
CASSQIQGTSYEQYF
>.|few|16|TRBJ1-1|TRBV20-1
TGCAGTGCTAGAGATCGTTATCTAGGGGGGGCTACTGAAGCTTTCTTT
CSARDRYLGGATEAFF
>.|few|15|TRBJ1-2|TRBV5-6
TGTGCCAGCAGCGCTTCTCCACAGGATATATTCGGCTACACCTTC
CASSASPQDIFGYTF
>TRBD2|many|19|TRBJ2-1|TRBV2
TGTGCCAGCAGTGACGTGGGACTAGCGGGGGGCTTCTCCTACAATGAGCAGTTCTTC
CASSDVGLAGGFSYNEQFF
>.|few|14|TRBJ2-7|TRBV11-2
TGTGCCAGCAGCCCCAGTCGGGAATCCTACGAGCAGTACTTC
CASSPSRESYEQYF
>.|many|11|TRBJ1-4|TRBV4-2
TGTGCCAGCAGCCAAGTCGAAAAACTGTTTTTT
CASSQVEKLFF
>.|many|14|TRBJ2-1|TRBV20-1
TGCAGTGGAAGGGGGACCCAAGAGTTCAATGAGCAGTTCTTC
CSGRGTQEFNEQFF
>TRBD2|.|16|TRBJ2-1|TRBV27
TGTGCCAGCAGTTCCGGACTAGCCGATTCCTACAATGAGCAGTTCTTC
CASSSGLADSYNEQFF
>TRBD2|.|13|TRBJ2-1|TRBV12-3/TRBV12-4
TGTGCCAGCAATTTGGTAGCGGGGGTTGAGCAGTTCTTC
CASNLVAGVEQFF
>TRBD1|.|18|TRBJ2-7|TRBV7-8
TGTGCCAGCAGCTTAGTCCCAAAAAACAGGGGCGGCGCCTACGAGCAGTACTTC
CASSLVPKNRGGAYEQYF
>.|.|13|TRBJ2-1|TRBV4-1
TGCGCCAGCAGCCAAAGGAAGGGCGATGAGCAGTTCTTC
CASSQRKGDEQFF
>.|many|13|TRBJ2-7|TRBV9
TGTGCCAGCAGCCTCCGGGACGGGGGAGAGCCATACTTC
CASSLRDGGEPYF
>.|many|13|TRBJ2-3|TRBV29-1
TGCAGCGTTGGATTGCTGGGGACAGATACGCAGTATTTT
CSVGLLGTDTQYF
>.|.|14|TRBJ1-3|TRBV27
TGTGCCAGCAGTCCCGGAATTGGTTGGAACACCATATATTTT
CASSPGIGWNTIYF
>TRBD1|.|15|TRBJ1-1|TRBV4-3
TGCGCCAGCAGCCAAGGACAGGGAGTGAACACTGAAGCTTTCTTT
CASSQGQGVNTEAFF
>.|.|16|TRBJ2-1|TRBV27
TGTGCCAGCAGTTTAACACAGGGCCCCTCTTACAATGAGCAGTTCTTC
CASSLTQGPSYNEQFF
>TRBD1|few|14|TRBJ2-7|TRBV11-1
TGTGCCAGCAGCTTCGTTGCAGGGGGCCACGAGCAGTACTTC
CASSFVAGGHEQYF
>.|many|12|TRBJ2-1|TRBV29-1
TGCAGCGTTGACCGGGAGAACAATGAGCAGTTCTTC
CSVDRENNEQFF
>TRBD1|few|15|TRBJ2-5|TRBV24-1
TGTGCCACCAGTGACCTTACAGGGGGCTGGGAGACCCAGTACTTC
CATSDLTGGWETQYF
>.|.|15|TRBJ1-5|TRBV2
TGTGCCAGCAGTGCTACAGGATATAGCAATCAGCCCCAGCATTTT
CASSATGYSNQPQHF
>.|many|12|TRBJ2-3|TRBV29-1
TGCAGCGTTGTCAAGGTCCCAGATACGCAGTATTTT
CSVVKVPDTQYF
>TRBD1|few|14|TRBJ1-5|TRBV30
TGTGCCTGGGGTCCGGGACAGGGGGCTCAGCCCCAGCATTTT
CAWGPGQGAQPQHF
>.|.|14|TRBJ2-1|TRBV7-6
TGTGCCAGCAGCCCGGCCGGGACGGGCAATGAGCAGTTCTTC
CASSPAGTGNEQFF